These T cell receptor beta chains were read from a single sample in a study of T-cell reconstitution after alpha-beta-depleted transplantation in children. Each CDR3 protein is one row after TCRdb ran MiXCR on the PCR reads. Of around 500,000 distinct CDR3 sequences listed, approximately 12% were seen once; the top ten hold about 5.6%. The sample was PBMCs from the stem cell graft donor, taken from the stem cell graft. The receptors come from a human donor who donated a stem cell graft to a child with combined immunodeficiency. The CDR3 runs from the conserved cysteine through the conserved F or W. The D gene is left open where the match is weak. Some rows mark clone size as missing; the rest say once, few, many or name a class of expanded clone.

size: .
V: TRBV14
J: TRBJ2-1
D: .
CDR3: CASSHLVADYNEQFF
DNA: TGTGCCAGCAGCCATCTAGTAGCCGATTACAATGAGCAGTTCTTC

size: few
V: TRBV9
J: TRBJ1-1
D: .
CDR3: CASSVKSGANTEAFF
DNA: TGTGCCAGCAGCGTAAAATCGGGGGCGAACACTGAAGCTTTCTTT

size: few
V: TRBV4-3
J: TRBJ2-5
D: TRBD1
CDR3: CASSHLGQRGVETQYF
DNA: TGCGCCAGCAGCCACCTGGGACAGCGAGGGGTGGAGACCCAGTACTTC

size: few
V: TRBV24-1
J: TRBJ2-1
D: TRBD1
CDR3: CATSDSGTGIVDEQFF
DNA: TGTGCCACCAGTGATTCCGGGACAGGGATAGTGGATGAGCAGTTCTTC

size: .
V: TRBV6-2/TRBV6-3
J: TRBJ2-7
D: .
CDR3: CASSYSWEQYF
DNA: TGTGCCAGCAGTTACTCGTGGGAGCAGTACTTC

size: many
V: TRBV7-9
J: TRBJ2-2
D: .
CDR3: CASSFRNTGELFF
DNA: TGTGCCAGCAGCTTCCGGAACACCGGGGAGCTGTTTTTT

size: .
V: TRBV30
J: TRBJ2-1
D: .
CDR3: CAWRGSGYNEQFF
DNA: TGTGCCTGGAGGGGTAGCGGATACAATGAGCAGTTCTTC

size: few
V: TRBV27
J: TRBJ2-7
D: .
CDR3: CASSLLGKSRGQYF
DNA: TGTGCCAGCAGTTTATTGGGCAAGAGTCGCGGGCAGTACTTC

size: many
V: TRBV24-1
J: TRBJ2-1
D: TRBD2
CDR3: CATSDGLDRDSYNEQFF
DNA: TGTGCCACCAGTGACGGACTAGACCGAGACTCCTACAATGAGCAGTTCTTC

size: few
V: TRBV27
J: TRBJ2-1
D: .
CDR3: CASSLIWGPYNEQFF
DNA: TGTGCCAGCAGTTTAATTTGGGGGCCCTACAATGAGCAGTTCTTC

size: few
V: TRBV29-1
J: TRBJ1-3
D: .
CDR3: CSVDEVSGNTIYF
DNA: TGCAGCGTTGACGAAGTCTCTGGAAACACCATATATTTT

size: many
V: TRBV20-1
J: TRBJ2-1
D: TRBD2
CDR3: CSARGISGAYNEQFF
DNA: TGCAGTGCCCGAGGGATTAGCGGGGCCTACAATGAGCAGTTCTTC

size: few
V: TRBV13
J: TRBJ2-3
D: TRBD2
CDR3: CASSARTSGVTDTQYF
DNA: TGTGCCAGCAGCGCCCGGACTAGCGGGGTGACGGATACGCAGTATTTT

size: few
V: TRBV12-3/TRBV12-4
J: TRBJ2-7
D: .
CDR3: CASSLAKFPGYEQYF
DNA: TGTGCCAGCAGTTTGGCAAAATTTCCCGGCTACGAGCAGTACTTC

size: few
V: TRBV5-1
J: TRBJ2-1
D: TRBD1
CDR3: CASSLGSRWDRGYLIYNEQFF
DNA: TGCGCCAGCAGCTTGGGTAGTAGATGGGACAGGGGGTACCTAATCTACAATGAGCAGTTCTTC

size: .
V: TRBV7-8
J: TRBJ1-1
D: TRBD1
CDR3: CASSLRQGRGKAEAFF
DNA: TGTGCCAGCAGCTTACGACAGGGTAGGGGCAAGGCTGAAGCTTTCTTT

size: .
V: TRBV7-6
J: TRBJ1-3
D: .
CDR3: CASSSRAIQSSGNTIYF
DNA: TGTGCCAGCAGCTCTAGAGCTATCCAGAGCTCTGGAAACACCATATATTTT

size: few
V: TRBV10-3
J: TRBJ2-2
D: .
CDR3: CAIGANTGELFF
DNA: TGTGCCATCGGGGCGAACACCGGGGAGCTGTTTTTT

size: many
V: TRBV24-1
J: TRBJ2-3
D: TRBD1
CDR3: CATSEPTGGDPDTQYF
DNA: TGTGCCACCAGTGAACCCACAGGGGGCGACCCAGATACGCAGTATTTT

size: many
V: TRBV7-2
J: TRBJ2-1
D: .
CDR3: CASSLLRVNEQFF
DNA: TGTGCCAGCAGCTTACTCAGGGTTAATGAGCAGTTCTTC

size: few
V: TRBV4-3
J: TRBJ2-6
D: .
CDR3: CASSWTSQVSGANVLTF
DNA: TGCGCCAGCAGTTGGACTTCGCAGGTTTCTGGGGCCAACGTCCTGACTTTC

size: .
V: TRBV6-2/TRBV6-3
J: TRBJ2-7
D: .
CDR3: CASRSGRSGWDEQYF
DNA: TGTGCCAGCCGGTCCGGTAGGTCAGGCTGGGACGAGCAGTACTTC

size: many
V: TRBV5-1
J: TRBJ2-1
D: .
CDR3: CASSSKGLGEQFF
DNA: TGCGCCAGCAGCTCCAAGGGACTGGGTGAGCAGTTCTTC

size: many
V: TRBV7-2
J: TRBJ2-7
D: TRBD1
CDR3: CASTGQESSYEQYF
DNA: TGTGCCAGCACCGGACAGGAGAGCTCCTACGAGCAGTACTTC

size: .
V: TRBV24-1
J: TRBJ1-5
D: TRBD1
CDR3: CATSDTKTGPVQPQHF
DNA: TGTGCCACCAGTGATACGAAGACAGGGCCGGTCCAGCCCCAGCATTTT

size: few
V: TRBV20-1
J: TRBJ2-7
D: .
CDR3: CSARDPSSYEQYF
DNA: TGCAGTGCCCGGGACCCTAGCTCCTACGAGCAGTACTTC

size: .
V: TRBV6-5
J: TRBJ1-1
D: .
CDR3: CASSYSGRGRDTNTEAFF
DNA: TGTGCCAGCAGTTACTCAGGCCGGGGCAGGGATACCAACACTGAAGCTTTCTTT

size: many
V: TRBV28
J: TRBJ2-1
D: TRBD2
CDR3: CASSFRAGGNEQFF
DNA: TGTGCCAGCAGTTTCAGGGCGGGAGGCAATGAGCAGTTCTTC

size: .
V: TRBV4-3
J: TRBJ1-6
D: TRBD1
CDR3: CASSQDVADRDYNSPLHF
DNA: TGCGCCAGCAGCCAAGATGTGGCGGACAGGGACTATAATTCACCCCTCCACTTT

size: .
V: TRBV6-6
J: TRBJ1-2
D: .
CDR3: CASSPGTRYGYTF
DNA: TGTGCCAGCAGCCCCGGGACACGGTATGGCTACACCTTC

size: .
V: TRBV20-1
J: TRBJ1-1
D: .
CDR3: CSARSAKGVNTEAFF
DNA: TGCAGTGCTAGATCCGCGAAGGGGGTGAACACTGAAGCTTTCTTT